These 19 T cell receptor beta chains originate from one sample sequenced in a study of T cells in Graves' hyperthyroidism and ophthalmopathy. Researchers took RNA transcripts and amplified the TCR beta CDR3 regions from them. TCR CDR3 regions were first amplified by RT-PCR with HTBI primers. Each CDR3 protein is one row after TCRdb ran MiXCR on the multiplex PCR reads. The table includes approximately 400,000 distinct CDR3 sequences, approximately 14% detected once. Sequencing was done on a sample of blood. The receptor set was obtained from a young woman with Graves' hyperthyroidism.

A few counts support this clonotype. This chain connects TRBV7-6 to TRBJ2-7, with TRBD2 matching over 8 bases. V lost 6 bases, J lost 0 bases, and 7 bases stayed unmatched. CDR3 length: 15 amino acids. Germline V gene sequence: CDR1 SGHVS, CDR2 FNYEAQ. This CDR3 is CASSQERGSSYEQYF. The CDR3 nucleotides read TGTGCCAGCAGTCAAGAGCGGGGGAGCTCCTACGAGCAGTACTTC.

There are many counts of this clonotype. This sequence joins TRBV2 and TRBJ1-2; TRBD1 matches 8 bases. The V and J ends lost 5 bases and 1 base, in that order; junction bases with no gene match: 6. The length of the CDR3 is 15 residues. Germline loops: CDR1 SNHLY, CDR2 FYNNEI. CDR3 sequence (DNA): TGTGCCAGCAGTCTTCAGGGGGCAAATAACTATGGCTACACCTTC. Its translation: CASSLQGANNYGYTF.

This clonotype was seen at least ten times. One end of the junction is discordant with germline, which a read error may explain. The rearrangement uses TRBV5-1 and TRBJ2-7, with TRBD1 as a possible D gene (6 bases). The CDR3 extends over 14 amino acids. The germline CDR1 and CDR2 sequences are SGHRS and YFSETQ. Here the CDR3 DNA reads TGTGCCAGCTCACCAGGGCAGGGGCCCTACGAGCAGTACTTC. The encoded protein is CASSPGQGPYEQYF.

On this clonotype itself: Just one base apart from a much larger clone, this may be a read error. V is TRBV6-5 and J is TRBJ1-1; D possibly corresponds to TRBD1 (6 bases). There are 13 residues in the CDR3. Germline-derived CDR1 and CDR2 are MNHEY and SVGAGI. The CDR3 bases are TGTGCCGGCAGTTACTCGGACAGCACTGAAGCTTTCTTT. It codes for CAGSYSDSTEAFF.

This clonotype was seen at least ten times. This chain connects TRBV12-3 or TRBV12-4 to TRBJ2-1, with 11 nucleotides matching TRBD2. The junction had 5 bases not matched to a gene; V was cut back by 5 bases and J by 2 bases. This CDR3 spans 16 amino acids. In DNA, the CDR3 is TGTGCCAGCAGTACTCCTAGCGGGAGGACCTACAATGAGCAGTTCTTC. It codes for CASSTPSGRTYNEQFF.

The chain joins TRBV5-8 to TRBJ1-1; D gene unclear. The length of the CDR3 is 14 residues. The V gene lost 0 bases and the J gene lost 5 bases, with 11 bases spanning the gap. CDR1 and CDR2 from the germline V gene are SGHTS and YDEGEE. As DNA, the CDR3 is TGTGCCAGCAGCTTGGTGGGCGGGGTGACTGAAGCTTTCTTT. Translation: CASSLVGGVTEAFF.

This clonotype was recorded many times. V is TRBV7-2 and J is TRBJ2-3; D gene unclear. The V and J ends lost 7 bases and 8 bases respectively, with 13 bases between them. CDR1 is SGHTA, CDR2 FQGNSA, per germline. This CDR3 spans 12 amino acids. The DNA of the CDR3 is TGTGCCAGCAACCACCCTTCTCCTACGCAGTATTTT. Protein: CASNHPSPTQYF.

The chain couples TRBV6-1 to TRBJ1-2; D might be TRBD1 (6 bases). This CDR3 has 11 amino acids. CDR1 is MNHNS, CDR2 SASEGT, per germline. Trimming removed 7 bases at V and 12 bases at J, with 15 bases between. The CDR3 protein is CASKIQGPHTF. DNA of the CDR3: TGTGCCAGCAAGATACAGGGTCCTCACACCTTC.

This clonotype turned up a few times. The chain couples TRBV11-2 to TRBJ2-1; a possible D gene is TRBD1 (6 bases). V lost 4 bases to trimming and J lost 0 bases, with 19 bases between them. Germline V lookup: CDR1 SGHAT, CDR2 FQNNGV. This CDR3 spans 18 amino acids. Here the CDR3 reads CASSSPGADTGSYNEQFF. The CDR3 coding sequence is TGTGCCAGCAGCTCACCAGGGGCGGATACTGGCTCCTACAATGAGCAGTTCTTC.

At least ten counts were recorded for this clonotype. The chain uses TRBV4-2 and TRBJ2-3; 10 bases are a match to TRBD2. The CDR3 length is 16 residues. The V and J ends lost 0 bases and 1 base, in that order; junction bases with no gene match: 1. The germline CDR1 and CDR2 sequences are LGHNA and YNFKEQ. This chain's CDR3 is CASSQDLAGGTDTQYF. In nucleotides, the CDR3 is TGTGCCAGCAGCCAAGATCTAGCGGGGGGCACAGATACGCAGTATTTT.

This clonotype was seen many times. The chain recombines TRBV3-1 with TRBJ2-3, with 10 bases matching TRBD1. CDR1 and CDR2 from the germline V gene are LGHDT and YNNKEL (reference sequence). Unmatched junction bases numbered 3, after V lost 4 bases and J lost 5 bases. The CDR3 totals 14 residues. The CDR3 DNA reads TGTGCCAGCAGCCCTGGACAGGGGGAAGATACGCAGTATTTT. It yields the protein CASSPGQGEDTQYF.

In this sample, this clonotype turned up many times. The chain couples TRBV20-1 to TRBJ2-1; D call uncertain. Trimming pared 3 bases from V and 6 bases from J, leaving 3 bases between. The CDR3 sequence is 10 residues long. Per the germline V gene, CDR1 is DFQATT and CDR2 is SNEGSKA (reference sequence). CDR3 amino acids: CSASVNEQFF. The CDR3 bases are TGCAGTGCTAGTGTCAATGAGCAGTTCTTC.

The chain recombines TRBV4-2 with TRBJ1-4; a possible D gene is TRBD1 (6 bases). Per the germline V gene, CDR1 is LGHNA and CDR2 is YNFKEQ. The V end lost 1 base, the J end lost 6 bases, and 15 bases lay between the germline ends. The CDR3 is 16 amino acids. CDR3 coding DNA: TGTGCCAGCAGCCAAGTCGGGCGGGGGCGCGATGAAAAACTGTTTTTT. Translating gives CASSQVGRGRDEKLFF.

This clonotype was seen just once. The V and J genes are TRBV20-1 and TRBJ1-5, with a tentative D call TRBD1 (5 bases). The CDR3 runs 14 residues. Germline CDR1 is DFQATT and CDR2 is SNEGSKA (reference sequence). V shed 4 bases and J shed 6 bases, with 16 bases lying between them. The CDR3 is CSATAGVGGQPQHF. The CDR3 nucleotides read TGCAGTGCTACTGCCGGGGTCGGGGGTCAGCCCCAGCATTTT.

This clonotype came up a few times. The chain recombines TRBV9 with TRBJ1-1; TRBD1 matches at 10 bases. CDR1 is SGDLS and CDR2 is YYNGEE in the germline V gene. This CDR3 region has 15 residues. The junction had 7 bases not matched to a gene; V was cut back by 3 bases and J by 5 bases. The CDR3 DNA reads as TGTGCCAGCAGCGGATACGGGACAGGGGAAACTGAAGCTTTCTTT. Amino acids: CASSGYGTGETEAFF.

In its sample, this clonotype was seen many times. V is TRBV6-1 and J is TRBJ2-7; 7 positions match TRBD1. From germline, CDR1 is MNHNS and CDR2 SASEGT. J gave up 5 bases and V 6 bases, and 10 bases lay outside the gene matches. CDR3 length equals 14 residues. CDR3 DNA sequence: TGTGCCAGCAGGCCGCCGGGCAGGGGGAACGAGCAGTACTTC. As protein: CASRPPGRGNEQYF.

This clonotype was seen many times. This chain connects TRBV4-2 to TRBJ2-2; D is perhaps TRBD2 (5 bases). The germline V and J ends were trimmed by 0 bases and 5 bases, with 19 bases remaining between them. This CDR3 region has 18 residues. The V gene's germline CDR1 is LGHNA and CDR2 YNFKEQ. CDR3 bases: TGTGCCAGCAGCCAAGATATGGTTACTGCGGGTGGGACCGGGGAGCTGTTTTTT. Translation gives CASSQDMVTAGGTGELFF.

This clonotype appeared many times. The chain uses TRBV6-1 and TRBJ1-2; D not resolved. Germline V gene sequence: CDR1 MNHNS, CDR2 SASEGT. The CDR3 contains 16 residues. V was trimmed by 4 bases and J by 0 bases, leaving 15 bases between them. CDR3: CASSALLRTANYGYTF. The CDR3, as DNA: TGTGCCAGCAGTGCATTGCTAAGAACGGCTAACTATGGCTACACCTTC.

This clonotype was recorded a few times. The rearrangement joins TRBV13 to TRBJ2-5, with 7 bases matching TRBD2. Germline CDR1 and CDR2: PRHDT and FYEKMQ (reference sequence). The CDR3 loop spans 13 amino acids. V gave up 5 bases and J gave up 4 bases; unmatched junction bases: 4. CDR3 loop: CASSPRGVETQYF. In nucleotides, the CDR3 is TGTGCCAGCAGCCCACGGGGGGTAGAGACCCAGTACTTC.